The 18 T cell receptor beta chains presented below share a single source sample, sequenced in a study of human T cells and chemical hapten exposure. TCRdb fed the RACE reads into MiXCR, producing one record per CDR3 protein. The table shows 150,000 to 200,000 distinct CDR3 sequences, with roughly 14% occurring only once. As for time point: patch test 1, 2 weeks after DPC sensitization. Treatment specified: therapeutic diphenylcyclopropenone sensitization with weekly scalp DPC. The sequencing here drew on whole blood, taken in connection with sensitization to the hapten diphenylcyclopropenone (DPC). These receptors all stem from a woman aged 25 to 39 with alopecia areata. Some clones in this sample may be carry-over from other donors' samples.

The V gene is TRBV7-3, the J gene TRBJ2-5; D gene unclear. Germline values: CDR1 SGHTA, CDR2 FQGTGA. Trimming stripped 2 bases from V and 0 bases from J, with 7 bases between. The CDR3 sequence is 14 residues long. DNA for the CDR3: TGTGCCAGCAGCTTATCTGGCCACCAAGAGACCCAGTACTTC. Its protein product is CASSLSGHQETQYF.

This clonotype showed up just a few times. The V and J genes are TRBV7-3 and TRBJ1-1; tentatively, D is TRBD1 (6 bases). The CDR3 sequence is 15 residues long. The V end was cut by 0 bases, the J end by 1 base, with 9 bases between. Germline V lookup: CDR1 SGHTA, CDR2 FQGTGA. The chain's CDR3 is CASSLTGGSNTEAFF. In DNA, the CDR3 is TGTGCCAGCAGCTTAACTGGGGGCTCGAACACTGAAGCTTTCTTT.

This clonotype has only a few counts. This chain connects TRBV20-1 to TRBJ2-1; D ambiguous. The CDR3 contains 12 residues. Germline V lookup: CDR1 DFQATT, CDR2 SNEGSKA (reference sequence). V was pared by 3 bases and J by 3 bases, with 6 bases between. CDR3 in amino acids: CSASGLYNEQFF. DNA for the CDR3: TGCAGTGCTAGTGGTCTCTACAATGAGCAGTTCTTC.

The J gene is TRBJ2-7, the V gene TRBV20-1, with 7 bases that match TRBD1. CDR3 length: 12 residues. Germline assignment: CDR1 DFQATT and CDR2 SNEGSKA (reference sequence). Germline trimming cut 3 bases from V and 3 bases from J; bases unmatched to any gene: 2. This CDR3 is CSASRQGYEQYF. The CDR3 coding sequence is TGCAGTGCTAGCAGACAGGGCTACGAGCAGTACTTC.

This clonotype has more than one count but fewer than ten. The rearrangement joins TRBV27 to TRBJ2-3; no firm D call. CDR3 size: 13 residues. Trimming removed 4 bases from V and 1 base from J, with 6 bases in between. Looked up from germline, CDR1 is MNHEY and CDR2 is SMNVEV (reference sequence). CDR3 sequence reads: CASSWAGTDTQYF. In DNA, the CDR3 is TGTGCCAGCAGTTGGGCAGGCACAGATACGCAGTATTTT.

The table lists this clonotype with a few counts. The chain couples TRBV12-3 or TRBV12-4 to TRBJ1-1; a weak D match, TRBD1 (5 bases). This CDR3 spans 15 amino acids. The germline V and J ends were trimmed by 2 bases and 4 bases, with 14 bases remaining between them. CDR3 nucleotide sequence: TGTGCCAGCAGTTTATTTCAGGGTGGAAGCACTGAAGCTTTCTTT. The encoded protein is CASSLFQGGSTEAFF.

Many counts were recorded for this clonotype. This chain links TRBV7-9 with TRBJ1-5, with D perhaps matching TRBD1 (6 bases). Per germline, CDR1 SEHNR and CDR2 FQNEAQ (reference sequence). The CDR3 sequence is 17 residues long. Trimming shortened V by 1 base and J by 2 bases, and 15 bases separated the two germline ends. The CDR3 DNA follows: TGTGCCAGCAGCTTAGTTGGCGGACAGAAGGGCAATCAGCCCCAGCATTTT. Residues: CASSLVGGQKGNQPQHF. Full variable domain (outside the CDR3, taken from reference TRBV7-9 and TRBJ1-5): DTGVSQNPRHKITKRGQNVTFRCDPISEHNRLYWYRQTLGQGPEFLTYFQNEAQLEKSRLLSDRFSAERPKGSFSTLEIQRTEQGDSAMYLCASSLVGGQKGNQPQHFGDGTRLSIL.

This clonotype was counted a few times. The V gene is TRBV29-1, the J gene TRBJ2-7; possible D gene TRBD1, 6 bases. The germline V gene encodes CDR1 SQVTM and CDR2 ANQGSEA. The CDR3 is made up of 14 amino acids. Trimming stripped 5 bases from V and 6 bases from J, with 20 bases between. CDR3 bases: TGCAGCGTTCAAAATCCCACAGGGTCCCCCGAGCAGTACTTC. This encodes CSVQNPTGSPEQYF.

The gene calls are TRBV15 and TRBJ1-4; D is perhaps TRBD1 (6 bases). V was pared by 1 base and J by 3 bases, with 9 bases between. Germline values: CDR1 LNHNV, CDR2 YYDKDF (reference sequence). The CDR3 has 15 amino acids. The CDR3 DNA follows: TGTGCCACCAGCAGAGGAGGACAGCCTAATGAAAAACTGTTTTTT. Its translation: CATSRGGQPNEKLFF.

The table lists this clonotype with a few counts. The chain is built from TRBV7-9 and TRBJ2-1; D is possibly TRBD1 (7 bases). CDR1 and CDR2 from the germline V gene are SEHNR and FQNEAQ (reference sequence). V was pared by 1 base and J by 5 bases, with 12 bases between. This CDR3 is built from 15 residues. CDR3 region: CASSLVQGGNNEQFF. The CDR3 nucleotides are TGTGCCAGCAGCTTAGTTCAGGGGGGAAACAATGAGCAGTTCTTC.

This clonotype was counted many times. This chain uses TRBV29-1 with TRBJ2-1, with 9 bases that match TRBD2. Germline CDR1 is SQVTM and CDR2 is ANQGSEA. Unmatched junction bases numbered 7, after V lost 1 base and J lost 0 bases. CDR3 size: 17 residues. In nucleotides, the CDR3 is TGCAGCGTTGAAGGCGGGACTAGCCAGAACTCCTACAATGAGCAGTTCTTC. This sequence encodes CSVEGGTSQNSYNEQFF.

The chain employs TRBV9 and TRBJ2-7, with D possibly being TRBD1 or TRBD2 (5 bases each). V was clipped by 0 bases and J by 0 bases, with 10 bases between them. Germline V gene lookup returns CDR1 SGDLS and CDR2 YYNGEE. This CDR3 is built from 15 residues. The CDR3 here is CASSVGGTSSYEQYF. As DNA, the CDR3 is TGTGCCAGCAGCGTAGGTGGGACGAGCTCCTACGAGCAGTACTTC.

In its sample, this clonotype was seen many times. The chain carries TRBV29-1 and TRBJ1-1, with no clear D. Germline CDR1 is SQVTM and CDR2 is ANQGSEA. Trimming stripped 0 bases from V and 10 bases from J, with 12 bases between. The CDR3 runs 12 residues. CDR3 residues: CSVEEGRVRAFF. The CDR3 bases are TGCAGCGTTGAAGAAGGGAGGGTACGAGCTTTCTTT.

This clonotype has a count of ten or more. The rearrangement links TRBV5-1 to TRBJ2-5; D gene unclear. Trimming removed 4 bases at V and 5 bases at J, with 12 bases between. Germline V CDR1 and CDR2: SGHRS, YFSETQ. This CDR3 is built from 13 residues. Written as DNA, the CDR3 is TGCGCCAGCAGCCCAGACTCGCGGGAGACCCAGTACTTC. It is translated as CASSPDSRETQYF.

CDR3 protein: CSVEEVDTEAFF. CDR3 bases: TGCAGCGTTGAAGAGGTAGACACTGAAGCTTTCTTT. This sequence joins TRBV29-1 and TRBJ1-1; D is ambiguous. V gave up 0 bases and J gave up 3 bases, with 5 bases separating them. The V gene's germline CDR1 is SQVTM and CDR2 ANQGSEA. This CDR3 has 12 residues.

The chain couples TRBV12-3 or TRBV12-4 to TRBJ1-4; D remains unclear. CDR3 length: 14 amino acids. V was clipped by 3 bases and J by 4 bases, with 9 bases between them. CDR3: CASSLSQNNEKLFF. CDR3 in DNA: TGTGCCAGCAGTTTGTCACAGAATAATGAAAAACTGTTTTTT.

This clonotype has a handful of counts. The rearrangement links TRBV18 to TRBJ2-3; 13 bases line up with TRBD2. V was clipped by 5 bases and J by 4 bases; unmatched bases: 6. The CDR3 consists of 16 residues. Germline loops: CDR1 KGHSH, CDR2 LQKENI. CDR3 in DNA: TGTGCCAGCTCATCATTACTAGCGGGGGGGCCAGATACGCAGTATTTT. Its translation: CASSSLLAGGPDTQYF. The whole variable domain, remainder taken from reference TRBV18 and TRBJ2-3, is NAGVMQNPRHLVRRRGQEARLRCSPMKGHSHVYWYRQLPEEGLKFMVYLQKENIIDESGMPKERFSAEFPKEGPSILRIQQVVRGDSAAYFCASSSLLAGGPDTQYFGPGTRLTVL.

The V and J genes are TRBV3-1 and TRBJ2-2; no clear D. CDR1 LGHDT and CDR2 YNNKEL come from the germline V gene (reference sequence). The CDR3 totals 15 residues. Between the trimmed V and J ends, which lost 7 bases and 4 bases, there was a span of 16 bases. The CDR3 DNA reads TGTGCCAGCACCAAAAACCGGGCCTTCACCGGGGAGCTGTTTTTT. Residues: CASTKNRAFTGELFF.